This T cell receptor beta chain was sequenced during a study of blood T cell repertoires in COVID-19. Study at large: In each case, the material was cDNA or gDNA derived from T cells, B-cell-depleted T cells, or PBMCs.

In the study's own analysis: Cell counts per sample came from amplifying reference gene primers. This table comes from immunoSEQ multiplex PCR, and its TCRdb copy is limited to in-frame clones, with some not included. The V and J calls and clone size come from that table; D and trimming were worked out from the DNA. Of 210,000 or so clones listed, 70% to 90% are singletons. This clone was observed a handful of times. This CDR3 spans 15 amino acids. Looked up from germline, CDR1 is MNHEY and CDR2 is SVGAGI. The trim removed 7 bases at V and 9 bases at J, leaving 11 bases unmatched. The specimen sequenced was peripheral blood. The rearrangement uses TRBV6-5 and TRBJ1-6, with 8 bases lining up with TRBD1. The receptor was isolated from a woman aged 40 to 55 with acute or convalescent COVID-19. Here the CDR3 reads CASMGLTGDTSPLHF. The CDR3 DNA reads TGTGCCAGCATGGGTTTGACAGGGGACACTTCACCCCTCCACTTT.